The count of the clone carrying this T cell receptor (beta chain) is one. No antigen is known for it. The sample is drawn from a study of T cell responses to AZD1222 COVID-19 vaccine. The study, taken as a whole, reports: Spike was spanned by vaccine-associated CD4 TCRs, with dominance at 160-218 and 743-854. Females outnumbered males among donors, who were mostly white British; clonal diversity was possibly underestimated.

Both about-4-week and about-12-week second-dose recipients were combined. Germline values: CDR1 SGDLS, CDR2 YYNGEE. With 0 bases removed from V and 6 bases from J, the gap between germline ends came to 9 bases. CDR3 length: 14 residues. Clones were read by immunoSEQ multiplex PCR, and TCRdb kept only the in-frame ones, dropping some. The repertoire has about 120,000 clones, more than 85% of them found once; the top ten carry 4.5% to 6%. The sequence derives from an adult who received the AZD1222 COVID-19 vaccine. This specimen consisted of peripheral blood, obtained 28 days after the second AZD1222 dose. The chain is built from TRBV9 and TRBJ2-2; D is undetermined. As DNA, the CDR3 is TGTGCCAGCAGCGTAGCTACTTCGGCCGGGGAGCTGTTTTTT. It yields the protein CASSVATSAGELFF.